This T cell receptor beta chain was sequenced in a study of blood T cell repertoires in COVID-19. About the study: PBMCs, B-cell-depleted T cells, or T cells were the source of the cDNA or gDNA that made up the material.

Original analysis: Reference gene primers were amplified, and this amplification served to estimate nucleated cell counts. Assay used: immunoSEQ multiplex PCR; TCRdb lists only in-frame clones, some missing. Clone size and the V and J calls come from that table; the DNA yielded D and trimming. The data show about 110,000 clones, roughly 82% seen once. Looked up from germline, CDR1 is SGHKS and CDR2 is YYEKEE (reference sequence). The CDR3 covers 16 residues. Unmatched junction bases numbered 7, after V lost 4 bases and J lost 6 bases. The TCR originated in a woman aged 55-70 years with acute or convalescent COVID-19. The V call is TRBV5-5, the J call TRBJ1-6, with 10 bases fitting TRBD1. The sample comprised peripheral blood. CDR3 DNA: TGTGCCAGCAGCCAGACAGGGGGCCGTTCTAATTCACCCCTCCACTTT. It yields the protein CASSQTGGRSNSPLHF.